Following are 20 T cell receptor beta chains from one sample sequenced in a study of blood T cells in healthy people across ages. Sample-barcoded 5' priming and a J-beta primer mix drove a second PCR of about 6 to 12 cycles. MiXCR, run by TCRdb on the 5' RACE reads, gives a single entry per CDR3 protein. The profile shows about 760,000 distinct CDR3 sequences, just over 55% of them singletons. Sequences were obtained from blood. The receptors were sampled from a middle-aged man in good health.

This clonotype was picked up a small number of times. This rearrangement joins TRBV7-2 to TRBJ2-1, with TRBD1 matching 7 bases. Trimming at V came to 3 bases and at J to 13 bases, leaving 15 bases not matched to a gene. The CDR3 runs to 15 residues. Germline V gene sequence: CDR1 SGHTA, CDR2 FQGNSA. CDR3 coding DNA: TGTGCCAGCAGCTTTTCGACAGGGTCAGAGGGGGTACAGTTCTTC. Amino acids: CASSFSTGSEGVQFF.

The genes are TRBV7-8 and TRBJ2-5, with 12 bases fitting TRBD1. CDR1 is SGHVS, CDR2 FQNEAQ, per germline. V was clipped by 5 bases and J by 3 bases; unmatched bases: 7. The CDR3 loop spans 16 amino acids. In DNA form, the CDR3 reads TGTGCCAGCAGCCCCCGGGACAGGGGGCGAAAAGAGACCCAGTACTTC. It encodes CASSPRDRGRKETQYF.

This clonotype was seen a handful of times. The rearrangement joins TRBV4-1 to TRBJ2-7, with D tentatively TRBD2 (6 bases). Per germline, CDR1 MGHRA and CDR2 YSYEKL. V shed 6 bases and J shed 6 bases, with 15 bases lying between them. The CDR3 has 13 residues. The CDR3 spells CASSTGEGFEQYF. The DNA for the CDR3 is TGCGCCAGCAGTACGGGAGAGGGCTTCGAGCAGTACTTC.

The chain uses TRBV9 and TRBJ1-2, with 7 bases aligning to TRBD1. Trimming removed 1 base from V and 6 bases from J; junction bases left unmatched: 9. The V gene's germline CDR1 is SGDLS and CDR2 YYNGEE. This CDR3 has 15 residues. CDR3 nucleotides: TGTGCCAGCAGCGTACCGGGACAGCCGATAGATGGCTACACCTTC. Protein product: CASSVPGQPIDGYTF.

The chain uses TRBV27 and TRBJ1-2; TRBD1 might be the D (6 bases). There are 12 residues in the CDR3. Germline V lookup: CDR1 MNHEY, CDR2 SMNVEV (reference sequence). Trimming took off 1 base at V and 13 bases at J, with 13 bases between the two ends. CDR3 DNA: TGTGCCAGCAGTTTATTGGGGGCCGCTATCACCTTC. Its protein product is CASSLLGAAITF.

As to this clonotype: A much larger clone lies one base from this, so it may be a read error. V and J are TRBV9 and TRBJ2-1; 10 nucleotides agree with TRBD2. CDR1 is SGDLS and CDR2 is YYNGEE in the germline V gene. The length of the CDR3 is 15 residues. With 3 bases clipped from V and 7 bases from J, the junction kept 7 bases outside the gene matches. The CDR3 is CASSARSGGANEQFF. The CDR3 coding sequence is TGTGCCAGCAGCGCACGAAGCGGGGGGGCAAATGAGCAGTTCTTC. The full variable domain, its missing parts supplied by reference TRBV9 and TRBJ2-1, is DSGVTQTPKHLITATGQRVTLRCSPRSGDLSVYWYQQSLDQGLQFLIQYYNGEERAKGNILERFSAQQFPDLHSELNLSSLELGDSALYFCASSARSGGANEQFFGPGTRLTVL.

J is TRBJ2-5 and V is TRBV18; D is possibly TRBD1 or TRBD2 (6 bases each). The CDR3 is 14 residues long. V lost 3 bases and J lost 5, with 13 bases in between. Germline CDR1 and CDR2: KGHSH and LQKENI. The CDR3 is CASSPMGGSETQYF. The DNA for the CDR3 is TGTGCCAGCTCACCTATGGGGGGCTCGGAGACCCAGTACTTC.

This chain links TRBV10-3 with TRBJ2-2; 7 bases map to TRBD2. Trimming took 0 bases from V and 0 from J; bases not matched to a gene: 1. The CDR3 runs to 16 residues. Germline CDR1 ENHRY, CDR2 SYGVKD. CDR3: CAISESSGTNTGELFF. The CDR3 nucleotides are TGTGCCATCAGTGAGTCGAGCGGGACGAACACCGGGGAGCTGTTTTTT.

The chain employs TRBV28 and TRBJ2-7; a weak D match, TRBD2 (6 bases). The CDR3 is made up of 15 amino acids. Germline V gives CDR1 MDHEN, CDR2 SYDVKM. V was shortened by 6 bases and J by 4 bases, with 19 bases between the two germline ends. The CDR3 sequence is CASSWAAGSTYEQYF. The CDR3 nucleotides read TGTGCCAGCAGCTGGGCGGCGGGAAGTACGTACGAGCAGTACTTC.

This clonotype was counted once. The chain combines TRBV5-1 with TRBJ1-4, with D hard to call. This CDR3 comprises 14 residues. V was trimmed by 7 bases and J by 6 bases, leaving 16 bases between them. Per germline, CDR1 SGHRS and CDR2 YFSETQ. The CDR3 bases are TGCGCCAGCTCTGTCCCTGACGGGGATGAAAAACTGTTTTTT. Translated: CASSVPDGDEKLFF.

The V call is TRBV25-1, the J call TRBJ2-5; D may be TRBD1 (5 bases). The CDR3 contains 13 residues. The ends were cut back, 4 bases at V and 4 bases at J, with 10 bases in the middle. CDR1 is MGHDK and CDR2 is SYGVNS in the germline V gene. The CDR3 DNA is TGTGCCAGCAGTGTGGTTGGGGCAGAGACCCAGTACTTC. Its translation: CASSVVGAETQYF.

V gene TRBV5-1 combines with J gene TRBJ2-5, with 14 bases aligning to TRBD2. The CDR3 extends over 17 amino acids. Germline CDR1 SGHRS, CDR2 YFSETQ. For the CDR3, the DNA is TGCGCGACGAGCCCCCCGGGACTAGCGGGGGAGCAAGAGACCCAGTACTTC. It yields the protein CATSPPGLAGEQETQYF.

This rearrangement joins TRBV4-3 to TRBJ2-1; D is unclear. Germline assignment: CDR1 LGHNA and CDR2 YSLEER. This CDR3 is 15 amino acids long. Trimming removed 4 bases at V and 5 bases at J, with 15 bases between. DNA for the CDR3: TGCGCCAGCAGCCCTGGGGAAGGGTCTAACAATGAGCAGTTCTTC. This translates into CASSPGEGSNNEQFF.

The gene calls are TRBV6-1 and TRBJ2-5; 8 positions agree with TRBD2. Germline CDR1 reads MNHNS; CDR2 reads SASEGT. The J segment lost 5 bases and the V segment lost 4 bases, leaving 9 bases of the junction unmatched. The CDR3 is 15 residues long. The CDR3: CASSATGGAYETQYF. For the CDR3, the DNA is TGTGCCAGCAGTGCAACGGGGGGGGCCTATGAGACCCAGTACTTC.

The chain combines TRBV6-1 with TRBJ2-7; a weak D match, TRBD1 (7 bases). The germline CDR1 and CDR2 sequences are MNHNS and SASEGT. The CDR3 loop spans 14 amino acids. Deletions cut 2 bases from V and 4 bases from J, with 12 bases between. As DNA, the CDR3 is TGTGCCAGCAGTGAAACGGGGGACAGATACGAGCAGTACTTC. Protein sequence: CASSETGDRYEQYF.

The chain links TRBV4-3 to TRBJ1-2; possible D gene TRBD1, 5 bases. Germline CDR1 reads LGHNA; CDR2 reads YSLEER. Trimming shortened V by 4 bases and J by 5 bases, and 20 bases separated the two germline ends. The CDR3 extends over 16 amino acids. The CDR3 DNA is TGCGCCAGCAGCCCGTTGGGACGGGGCCCTAGTTATGGCTACACCTTC. As protein: CASSPLGRGPSYGYTF.

The chain combines TRBV29-1 with TRBJ2-4, with D hard to call. This CDR3 region has 12 residues. Germline V gene sequence: CDR1 SQVTM, CDR2 ANQGSEA. Trimming stripped 6 bases from V and 7 bases from J, with 13 bases between. The CDR3 here is CSVLVGINIQYF. The CDR3 DNA follows: TGCAGCGTCCTTGTGGGGATTAACATTCAGTACTTC.

There are many counts of this clonotype. V and J are TRBV28 and TRBJ1-2, with D possibly matching TRBD1 (6 bases). Germline V gene lookup returns CDR1 MDHEN and CDR2 SYDVKM. The CDR3 length is 14 residues. Trimming left V 1 base short and J 5 bases short, with 11 bases between. DNA for the CDR3: TGTGCCAGCAGTTTATTGGGGGCAAGATATGGCTACACCTTC. Amino acids: CASSLLGARYGYTF.

This clonotype occurred once. The chain is built from TRBV20-1 and TRBJ2-1; 9 bases match TRBD2. The CDR3 covers 16 residues. CDR1 is DFQATT and CDR2 is SNEGSKA in the germline V gene (reference sequence). Trimming cost V 5 bases and J 0 bases; bases outside gene matches: 8. The CDR3 DNA sequence: TGCAGTGCTCCCGATAGCGGGAGTTACTCCTACAATGAGCAGTTCTTC. Its translation: CSAPDSGSYSYNEQFF.

The V call is TRBV29-1, the J call TRBJ2-7; no clear D gene. Trimming stripped 4 bases from V and 2 bases from J, with 21 bases between. The CDR3 consists of 16 residues. Germline loops: CDR1 SQVTM, CDR2 ANQGSEA. CDR3 sequence reads: CSVGITSLGTTYEQYF. The DNA of the CDR3 is TGCAGCGTTGGCATTACCTCGTTGGGCACCACCTACGAGCAGTACTTC.